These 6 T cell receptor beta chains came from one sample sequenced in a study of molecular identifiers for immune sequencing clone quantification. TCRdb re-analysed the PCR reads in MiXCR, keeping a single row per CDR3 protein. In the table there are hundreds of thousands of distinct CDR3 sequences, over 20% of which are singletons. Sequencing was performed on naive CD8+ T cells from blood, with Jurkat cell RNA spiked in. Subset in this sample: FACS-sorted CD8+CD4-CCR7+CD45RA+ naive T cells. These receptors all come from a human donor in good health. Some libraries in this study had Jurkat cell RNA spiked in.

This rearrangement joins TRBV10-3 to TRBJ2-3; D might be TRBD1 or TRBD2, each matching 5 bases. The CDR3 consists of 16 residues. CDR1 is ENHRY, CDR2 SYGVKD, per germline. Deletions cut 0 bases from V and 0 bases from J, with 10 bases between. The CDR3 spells CAISESEGTSTDTQYF. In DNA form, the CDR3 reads TGTGCCATCAGTGAGTCTGAGGGGACGAGCACAGATACGCAGTATTTT.

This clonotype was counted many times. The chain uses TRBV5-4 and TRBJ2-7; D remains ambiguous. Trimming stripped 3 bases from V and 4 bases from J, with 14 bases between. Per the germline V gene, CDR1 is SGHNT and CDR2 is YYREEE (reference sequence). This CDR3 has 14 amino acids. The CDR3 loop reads CASSSSLGMYEQYF. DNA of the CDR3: TGTGCCAGCAGCTCGTCTCTGGGGATGTACGAGCAGTACTTC.

In nucleotides, the CDR3 is TGCGCCAGCAGCCAAGAAACCACAGATACGCAGTATTTT. This translates into CASSQETTDTQYF. The genes are TRBV4-1 and TRBJ2-3, with D uncertain. The CDR3 totals 13 residues. Germline V CDR1 and CDR2: MGHRA, YSYEKL. V dropped 0 bases and J dropped 2 bases, with 3 bases sitting between them.

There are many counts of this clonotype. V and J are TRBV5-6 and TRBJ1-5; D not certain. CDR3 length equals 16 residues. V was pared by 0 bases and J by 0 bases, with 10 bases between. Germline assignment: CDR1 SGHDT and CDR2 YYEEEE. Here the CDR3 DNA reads TGTGCCAGCAGCTTGGAAGGCAGCTATAGCAATCAGCCCCAGCATTTT. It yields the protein CASSLEGSYSNQPQHF.

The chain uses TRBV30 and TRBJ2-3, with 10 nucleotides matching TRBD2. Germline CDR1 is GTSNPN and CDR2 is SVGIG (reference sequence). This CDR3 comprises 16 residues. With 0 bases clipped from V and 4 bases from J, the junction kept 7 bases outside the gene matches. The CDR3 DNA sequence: TGTGCCTGGAGTGTCTCAGCGGGGGGGTATCCAGATACGCAGTATTTT. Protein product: CAWSVSAGGYPDTQYF.

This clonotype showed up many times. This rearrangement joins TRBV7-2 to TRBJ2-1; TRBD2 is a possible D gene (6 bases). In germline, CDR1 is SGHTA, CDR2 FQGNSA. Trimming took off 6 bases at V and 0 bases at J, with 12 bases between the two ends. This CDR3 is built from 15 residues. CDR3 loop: CASSLLASSYNEQFF. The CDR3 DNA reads TGTGCCAGCAGTTTGCTAGCGAGCTCCTACAATGAGCAGTTCTTC.